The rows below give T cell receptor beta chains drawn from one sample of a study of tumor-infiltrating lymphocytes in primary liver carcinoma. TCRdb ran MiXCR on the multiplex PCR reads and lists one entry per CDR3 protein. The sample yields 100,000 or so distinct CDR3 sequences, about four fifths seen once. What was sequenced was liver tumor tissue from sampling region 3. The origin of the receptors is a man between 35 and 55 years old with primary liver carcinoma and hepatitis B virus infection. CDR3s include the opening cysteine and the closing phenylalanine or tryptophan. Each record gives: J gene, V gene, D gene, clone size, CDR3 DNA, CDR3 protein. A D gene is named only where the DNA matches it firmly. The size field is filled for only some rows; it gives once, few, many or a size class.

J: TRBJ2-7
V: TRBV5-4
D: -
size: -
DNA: TGTGCCAACAACATAGGACCCCTTTGGGGGCAGTACTTC
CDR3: CANNIGPLWGQYF

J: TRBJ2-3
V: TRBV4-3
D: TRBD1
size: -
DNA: TGCGCCAGCAGCCGTCGACAGGGGGGCACAAATACGCAGTATTTT
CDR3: CASSRRQGGTNTQYF

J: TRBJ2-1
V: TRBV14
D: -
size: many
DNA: TGTGCCAGCAGCCAAGGTGGCGGGGTTGGGGAGCAGTTCTTC
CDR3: CASSQGGGVGEQFF

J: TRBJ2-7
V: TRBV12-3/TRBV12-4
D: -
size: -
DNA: TGTGTCAGCAGTTACACTCGTTCCTACGAGCAGTACTTC
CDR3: CVSSYTRSYEQYF

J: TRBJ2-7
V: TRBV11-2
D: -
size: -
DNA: TGTGCCAACAGCTCTAACTGGAACTCCTACGAGCAGCACTTC
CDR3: CANSSNWNSYEQHF

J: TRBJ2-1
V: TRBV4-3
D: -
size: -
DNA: TGCGCCAGCAGCCAGGAAACCAGGGGGAGGTACAATAAGCACTTCTTC
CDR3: CASSQETRGRYNKHFF

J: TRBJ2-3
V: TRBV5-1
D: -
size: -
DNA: TGTGCCAGCAGCTTGCCTCAAGCAGATACGCAGTATTTT
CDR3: CASSLPQADTQYF

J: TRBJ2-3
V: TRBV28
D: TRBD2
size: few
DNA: TGTGCCAGTAGGCTAGGAGCGGGAGGGGAAGGGTATATGCAGTATTTT
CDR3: CASRLGAGGEGYMQYF

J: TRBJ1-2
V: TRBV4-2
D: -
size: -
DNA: TGTGCCAGAAGCCATGGGACGGTCACTAACTATGGCTACACCTTC
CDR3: CARSHGTVTNYGYTF

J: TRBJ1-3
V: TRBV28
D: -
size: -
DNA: TGTGCCGGCAAATCTAAGGGGCTGGGTGGAAACACCATATATTTT
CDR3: CAGKSKGLGGNTIYF

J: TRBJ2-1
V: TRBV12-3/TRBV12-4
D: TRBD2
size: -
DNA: TGTGCCAACAGTCCCAGACTAGCGGGGGGCAATGAGCAGTTCTTC
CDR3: CANSPRLAGGNEQFF

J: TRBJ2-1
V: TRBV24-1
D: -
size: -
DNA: TGTACCATCAGTGACGGCGTGGGGGGCTTCTTC
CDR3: CTISDGVGGFF

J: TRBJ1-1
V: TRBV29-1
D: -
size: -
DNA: TGCATCATTGGTCCAGGGTGGGGTATGGTCGCTGATGCTTTCTTT
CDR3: CIIGPGWGMVADAFF

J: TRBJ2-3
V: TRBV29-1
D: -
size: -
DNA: TGCTACGTTGGAGTGGTGGGAGCGGGAGATACGCAGTATTTT
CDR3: CYVGVVGAGDTQYF

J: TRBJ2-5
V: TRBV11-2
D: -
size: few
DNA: TGTACCAACAGTCGTTGGACTGGTCCCGCGGAGACCCAGTACTTC
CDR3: CTNSRWTGPAETQYF

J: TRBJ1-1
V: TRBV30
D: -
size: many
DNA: TGTGCCTGGAGTGTACGAAGCACTGAAGCTTTCTTT
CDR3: CAWSVRSTEAFF

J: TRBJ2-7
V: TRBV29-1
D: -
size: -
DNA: TGCAGCATCCTAACTAGTTCCCACGAGCAGTACTTC
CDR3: CSILTSSHEQYF

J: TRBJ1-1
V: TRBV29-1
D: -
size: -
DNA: TGCAGCGCCCTGAAGACTGGAGCTTTCTTT
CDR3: CSALKTGAFF